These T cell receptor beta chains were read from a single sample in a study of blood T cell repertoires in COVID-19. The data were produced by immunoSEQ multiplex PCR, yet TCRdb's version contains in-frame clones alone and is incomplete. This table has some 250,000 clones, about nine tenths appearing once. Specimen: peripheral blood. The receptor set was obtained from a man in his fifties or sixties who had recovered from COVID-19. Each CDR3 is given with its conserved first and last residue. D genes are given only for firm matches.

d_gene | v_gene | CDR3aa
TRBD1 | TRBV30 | CAWGEGQGGQPQHF
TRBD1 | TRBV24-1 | CATSDQRQGHNYGYTF
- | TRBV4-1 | CASSQKAGVSTEAFF
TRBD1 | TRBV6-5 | CASSYTGGTNEKLFF
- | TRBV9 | CASSEEGGGSYEQYF
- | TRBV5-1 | CTSKTSRAGENTEAFF
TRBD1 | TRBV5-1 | CASSDRDRVGNEQFF
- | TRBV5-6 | CASSSYGYGNQPQHF
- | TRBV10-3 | CAISESTAGEGYGYTF
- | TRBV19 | CASSMGQVINYGYTF
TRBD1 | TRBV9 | CASSPNPQGAFYGYTF
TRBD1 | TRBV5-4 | CASSSDRGAGVGTQYF
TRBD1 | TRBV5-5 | CASTRDRHNTEAFF
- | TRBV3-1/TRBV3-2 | CASSQSPGYEQYF
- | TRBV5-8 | CASSLGRRQQFF
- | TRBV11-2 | CASSLGLASTEAFF
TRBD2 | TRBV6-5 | CASITTGGAETQYF
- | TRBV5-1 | CASSPNQDSPRESNTQYF
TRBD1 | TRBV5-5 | CASSFRDRVPDTQYF
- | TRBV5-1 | CASSLTHGGNTGELFF
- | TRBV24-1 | CATSRGTEAFF
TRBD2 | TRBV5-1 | CASSWRLAGGSDTQYF
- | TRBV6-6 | CASSGDYGYTF
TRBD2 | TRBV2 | CASSRTSGGSNTGELFF
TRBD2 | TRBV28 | CASSILAGGTDTQYF
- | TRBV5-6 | CASSTFDRNTGELFF
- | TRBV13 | CASSLYGVAGEGEQYF
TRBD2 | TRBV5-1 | CASSWYLAGGPTDTQYF
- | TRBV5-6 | CASSLQGTYEQYF
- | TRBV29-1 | CSVRSRASGANVLTF
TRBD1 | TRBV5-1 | CASSSRTGSGGYTF
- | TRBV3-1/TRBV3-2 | CASSPHQGPNQPQHF
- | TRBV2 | CASSFLEPWNTEAFF
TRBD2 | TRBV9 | CASQQRGGTDTQYF
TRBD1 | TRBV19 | CASSETGLSNQPQHF
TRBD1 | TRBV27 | CASRNRGYNSPLHF
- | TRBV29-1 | CSVVREGQYGYTF
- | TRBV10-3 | CAISEPRGESGSPLHF
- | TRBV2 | CASSDGREDTEAFF
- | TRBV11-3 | CASSPLGLLPSPQYF
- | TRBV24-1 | CATSDFAGADTQYF
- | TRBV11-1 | CASSLEPGWTEAFF
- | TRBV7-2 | CASSRRTGGNQPQHF
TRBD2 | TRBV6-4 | CASSVSASGGFDTQYF
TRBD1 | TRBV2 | CASSGGAGGWYEQYF
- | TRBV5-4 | CASSGPHVEQYF
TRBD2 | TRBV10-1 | CASSEGLAGGLTYNEQFF
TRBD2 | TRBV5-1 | CASSFDSSGGSTSTDTQYF
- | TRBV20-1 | CSASSQALGPQHF
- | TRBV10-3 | CAISETGNTEAFF
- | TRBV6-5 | CASSYSGGWETQYF
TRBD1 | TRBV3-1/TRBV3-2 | CASSRGTGYSNQPQHF
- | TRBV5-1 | CASSFQQGNTEAFF
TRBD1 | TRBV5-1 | CASSEGATSYNEQFF
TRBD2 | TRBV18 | CASSPGLAATDTQYF
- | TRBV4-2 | CASSQGTGGSDTDTQYF
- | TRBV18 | CASSPSGGSAEAFF
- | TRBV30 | CAWSAQGYGYTF